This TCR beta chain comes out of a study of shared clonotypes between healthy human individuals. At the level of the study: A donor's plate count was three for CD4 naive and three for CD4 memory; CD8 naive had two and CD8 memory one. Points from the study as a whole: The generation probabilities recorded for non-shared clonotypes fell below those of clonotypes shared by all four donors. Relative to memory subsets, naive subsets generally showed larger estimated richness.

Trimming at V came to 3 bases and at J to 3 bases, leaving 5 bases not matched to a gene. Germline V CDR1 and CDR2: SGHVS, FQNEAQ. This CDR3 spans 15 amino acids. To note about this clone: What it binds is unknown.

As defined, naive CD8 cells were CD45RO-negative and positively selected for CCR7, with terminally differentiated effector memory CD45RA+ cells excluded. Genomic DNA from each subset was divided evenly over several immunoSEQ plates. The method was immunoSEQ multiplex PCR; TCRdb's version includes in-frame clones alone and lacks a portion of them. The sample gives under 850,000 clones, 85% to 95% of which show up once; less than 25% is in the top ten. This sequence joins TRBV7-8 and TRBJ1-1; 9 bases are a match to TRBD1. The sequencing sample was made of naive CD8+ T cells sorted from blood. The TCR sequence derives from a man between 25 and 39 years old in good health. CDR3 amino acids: CASSFRTGADTEAFF. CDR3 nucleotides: TGTGCCAGCAGCTTTAGGACAGGGGCCGACACTGAAGCTTTCTTT.